This T cell receptor (beta chain) was retrieved from a study of shared clonotypes between healthy human individuals. With respect to this clone: Its matching antigen is unknown. Other DNA sequences from this sample encode an identical CDR3 as well.

General study points: An anticipated effect of sequencing depth on clonotype sharing among donors was recognized.

Repertoires were generated with immunoSEQ multiplex PCR, while TCRdb's copy carries only in-frame clones and drops some. The table shows more than 1 million clones, with 70% to 80% occurring only once. Caucasian adults residing in Nashville, Tennessee made up all the donors. CD4+ cells were split into CD45RA+ naive and CD45RA-negative memory subsets. Germline V gene lookup returns CDR1 SGDLS and CDR2 YYNGEE. V dropped 0 bases and J dropped 2 bases, with 8 bases sitting between them. This CDR3 is 14 amino acids long. V gene TRBV9 combines with J gene TRBJ1-2; the D gene is possibly TRBD1 (5 bases). This sequence was found in a man younger than 35 in good health. Some clones in this sample may be carry-over from other donors' samples. The sample taken for sequencing was memory CD4+ T cells from PBMCs. Described subset: CD45RA-negative fraction. Written as DNA, the CDR3 is TGTGCCAGCAGCGTAGGGCAGGGAAACTATGGCTACACCTTC. Residues: CASSVGQGNYGYTF. Supplemented by reference TRBV9 and TRBJ1-2, the full variable domain reads DSGVTQTPKHLITATGQRVTLRCSPRSGDLSVYWYQQSLDQGLQFLIQYYNGEERAKGNILERFSAQQFPDLHSELNLSSLELGDSALYFCASSVGQGNYGYTFGSGTRLTVV.